This note documents a single TCR beta chain sequence. Its antigen is currently unknown. The sample comes from a study of CD8+ T cells in alopecia areata. Whole-study context: Twice daily, treated patients received 5 to 10 mg of oral tofacitinib. Tofacitinib continued for 6 to 18 months and was then withheld for 6 months.

Study outcomes and limitations: Across lesional scalp, and particularly alopecia totalis/universalis, clonality surpassed that of normal scalp.

PBMCs were stained for CD3, CD4 and CD8, and CD4+ and CD8+ T cells were sorted. Extraction of RNA preceded its reverse transcription into cDNA, which served as the sequencing template. Assay used: immunoSEQ multiplex PCR; TCRdb lists only in-frame clones, some missing. The sample has 150,000 to 200,000 clones; less than 80% are singletons. CDR3 size: 17 residues. V lost 4 bases to trimming and J lost 3 bases; unmatched junction nucleotides: 10. Germline CDR1 reads LGHNA; CDR2 reads YNFKEQ. This rearrangement joins TRBV4-2 to TRBJ2-2; TRBD2 matches 8 bases. This material consisted of CD8+ T cells sorted from blood, taken at week 0. The receptor was derived from a human donor with alopecia areata. This chain's CDR3 is CASSPRGSGGHTGELFF. The DNA for the CDR3 is TGTGCCAGCAGCCCCCGGGGGAGCGGGGGCCACACCGGGGAGCTGTTTTTT.